One sample yielded the 16 T cell receptor beta chains listed below, sequenced in a study of shared clonotypes between healthy human individuals. Assay used: immunoSEQ multiplex PCR; TCRdb lists only in-frame clones, some missing. This table has 85,000 to 100,000 clones, approximately 75% appearing once. The sequencing input was memory CD8+ T cells sorted from blood. Subset given: CD45RO+ cells pooled with CCR7-negative TemRA cells. The receptors stem from a man aged 25-45 years in good health.

The chain employs TRBV28 and TRBJ1-1; D is possibly TRBD1 (5 bases). V was shortened by 4 bases and J by 6 bases, with 21 bases between the two germline ends. This CDR3 region has 16 residues. CDR1 is MDHEN and CDR2 is SYDVKM in the germline V gene. The CDR3 sequence is CASSSYRDQFRAEAFF. The CDR3 DNA reads as TGTGCCAGCAGTTCTTACCGGGACCAGTTCCGGGCTGAAGCTTTCTTT.

J is TRBJ2-3 and V is TRBV18, with a tentative D call TRBD2 (6 bases). The CDR3 extends over 14 amino acids. V lost 6 bases to trimming and J lost 5 bases, with 15 bases between them. CDR1 and CDR2 from the germline V gene are KGHSH and LQKENI. Here the CDR3 DNA reads TGTGCCAGCTCGTCAAGGGACTGGGGAGATACGCAGTATTTT. Its protein is CASSSRDWGDTQYF.

The chain carries TRBV14 and TRBJ2-5; 7 nucleotides line up with TRBD1. Germline CDR1 reads SGHDN; CDR2 reads FVKESK. This CDR3 is 17 amino acids long. V trimming: 0 bases; J trimming: 4 bases; junction bases outside the gene matches: 11. CDR3 bases: TGTGCCAGCAGCCAAGAAGGGCAGGGGGAACGACTAGAGACCCAGTACTTC. This sequence encodes CASSQEGQGERLETQYF.

This chain connects TRBV4-2 to TRBJ1-2; D gene ambiguous. The length of the CDR3 is 14 residues. Trimming shortened V by 3 bases and J by 1 base, and 9 bases separated the two germline ends. The V gene's germline CDR1 is LGHNA and CDR2 YNFKEQ. The CDR3 DNA reads as TGTGCCAGCAGCCAGAGGACTAGTAACTATGGCTACACCTTC. It codes for CASSQRTSNYGYTF.

On this clone: One junction end does not reproduce the germline sequence, and a read error may be involved. CDR3 in DNA: TGTGCCATCGGTGACAGGGGGTCCCCCTACGAGCAGTACTTC. Translation gives CAIGDRGSPYEQYF. This chain connects TRBV10-3 to TRBJ2-7, with TRBD1 matching 9 bases. The CDR3 covers 14 residues. Germline V gene sequence: CDR1 ENHRY, CDR2 SYGVKD.

This clone was recorded a few times. The chain uses TRBV5-6 and TRBJ1-2; 9 nucleotides align to TRBD1. From germline, CDR1 is SGHDT and CDR2 YYEEEE. This CDR3 is 18 amino acids long. After removal of 2 bases from V and 1 base from J, the junction contained 12 bases not matched to a gene. CDR3 in DNA: TGTGCCAGCAGCTTTAATAGACAGGGGGAGAAAGGTAACTATGGCTACACCTTC. It codes for CASSFNRQGEKGNYGYTF. Together with reference TRBV5-6 and TRBJ1-2, the CDR3 gives the full variable domain: DAGVTQSPTHLIKTRGQQVTLRCSPKSGHDTVSWYQQALGQGPQFIFQYYEEEERQRGNFPDRFSGHQFPNYSSELNVNALLLGDSALYLCASSFNRQGEKGNYGYTFGSGTRLTVV.

As for this clone: A far bigger clonotype differs at one base, so this is likely a read error. J is TRBJ1-1 and V is TRBV7-2; tentative D call: TRBD1 (5 bases). CDR3 length: 13 residues. Germline V gene sequence: CDR1 SGHTA, CDR2 FQGNSA. The V end lost 5 bases, the J end lost 4 bases, and 11 bases lay between the germline ends. The CDR3 region has the DNA TGTGCCAGCAGCCCTACAGGTCTCACTGAAGCTTTCTTT. Residues: CASSPTGLTEAFF.

This clone was detected only a few times. The V gene is TRBV27, the J gene TRBJ2-7, with D possibly matching TRBD2 (6 bases). V lost 4 bases and J 4 bases, leaving 11 bases between the germline ends. The CDR3 sequence is 13 residues long. Germline CDR1 is MNHEY and CDR2 is SMNVEV (reference sequence). The CDR3 spells CASSSGGMYEQYF. Here the CDR3 DNA reads TGTGCCAGCAGTTCTGGAGGGATGTACGAGCAGTACTTC.

The V gene is TRBV27, the J gene TRBJ2-6, with D perhaps TRBD1 or TRBD2 (6 bases each). V lost 8 bases and J lost 2, with 16 bases in between. CDR1 MNHEY and CDR2 SMNVEV come from the germline V gene (reference sequence). The CDR3 contains 16 residues. The CDR3 DNA follows: TGTGCCAGCGGGAATGGAGGGGGGACTGGGGCCAACGTCCTGACTTTC. Translation gives CASGNGGGTGANVLTF. The full variable domain, completed using reference TRBV27 and TRBJ2-6, is EAQVTQNPRYLITVTGKKLTVTCSQNMNHEYMSWYRQDPGLGLRQIYYSMNVEVTDKGDVPEGYKVSRKEKRNFPLILESPSPNQTSLYFCASGNGGGTGANVLTFGAGSRLTVL.

This clone was counted a few times. This chain uses TRBV5-4 with TRBJ2-7, with TRBD2 as a possible D gene (6 bases). The CDR3 is 14 residues long. The V end was cut by 5 bases, the J end by 2 bases, with 14 bases between. The germline CDR1 and CDR2 sequences are SGHNT and YYREEE (reference sequence). CDR3 loop: CASSNGPSAYEQYF. The CDR3 nucleotides read TGTGCCAGCAGTAACGGACCTAGCGCCTACGAGCAGTACTTC.

The rearrangement links TRBV7-3 to TRBJ2-3; D could derive from TRBD1 or TRBD2 (5 bases each). Germline loops: CDR1 SGHTA, CDR2 FQGTGA. V was pared by 5 bases and J by 3 bases, with 18 bases between. The CDR3 covers 16 residues. The CDR3 region is CASSPGDPRTTDTQYF. CDR3 DNA sequence: TGTGCCAGCAGCCCCGGGGACCCACGAACTACAGATACGCAGTATTTT.

The table lists this clone with a few counts. The chain carries TRBV4-2 and TRBJ2-1, with D uncertain. The CDR3 runs 12 residues. Germline lookup yields CDR1 LGHNA and CDR2 YNFKEQ. Trimming removed 0 bases at V and 10 bases at J, with 7 bases between. CDR3 DNA: TGTGCCAGCAGCCAAGAGGGGTTGGAGCAGTTCTTC. Encoded protein: CASSQEGLEQFF.

This clone was counted only a few times. The chain is built from TRBV7-9 and TRBJ1-3; TRBD1 matches at 7 bases. V was pared by 4 bases and J by 4 bases, with 10 bases of the junction left unmatched. Germline CDR1 reads SEHNR; CDR2 reads FQNEAQ (reference sequence). The CDR3 spans 16 residues. CDR3 loop: CASSSPTGYSGNTIYF. CDR3 nucleotides: TGTGCCAGCAGCTCGCCGACAGGGTATTCCGGAAACACCATATATTTT.

The chain carries TRBV2 and TRBJ2-5; 12 positions agree with TRBD2. The ends lost 5 bases at V and 2 bases at J; junction bases unmatched: 6. The length of the CDR3 is 16 residues. CDR1 is SNHLY and CDR2 is FYNNEI in the germline V gene. CDR3: CASSPATSGRQETQYF. The CDR3 bases are TGTGCCAGCAGTCCTGCGACTAGCGGGAGACAAGAGACCCAGTACTTC.

The rearrangement links TRBV9 to TRBJ2-2, with D unresolved. This CDR3 is built from 11 residues. V dropped 3 bases and J dropped 6 bases, with 3 bases sitting between them. Looked up from germline, CDR1 is SGDLS and CDR2 is YYNGEE. The CDR3 is CASSDAGELFF. The CDR3 coding sequence is TGTGCCAGCAGCGACGCCGGGGAGCTGTTTTTT.

A word on this clone: Other DNA sequences in the same sample also yield this CDR3. The chain uses TRBV4-3 and TRBJ2-7, with TRBD1 identical over 9 bases. Germline CDR1 reads LGHNA; CDR2 reads YSLEER. V dropped 3 bases and J dropped 4; count of bases not matched to a gene: 4. The CDR3 covers 14 residues. The CDR3 DNA follows: TGCGCCAGCAGCCAGGGGACAGGGCGGTACGAGCAGTACTTC. It translates to CASSQGTGRYEQYF.